The 3 T cell receptor beta chains below come from one sample, sequenced in a study of blood T cell repertoires in COVID-19 (TCRdb year 2020). The library was made by the immunoSEQ multiplex PCR assay. As stored in TCRdb, this immuneACCESS dataset retains in-frame rearrangements with V and J assigned. A fraction of the clones does not appear; measured against another copy, unresolved V genes explain less than half of the discrepancy, and the remainder lacks a known reason. The sample contains under 250,000 clones, 70% to 90% of them found a single time. The biggest ten clones account for 9.5% to 14% of the sample. Material: PBMCs or T cells enriched from blood (not recorded which). The origin of the receptors is a man aged 25 to 40 who had recovered from COVID-19.

The rearrangement uses TRBV6-5 and TRBJ2-3; tentative D call: TRBD1 (5 bases). There are 13 residues in the CDR3. V gave up 6 bases and J gave up 5 bases, with 12 bases separating them. CDR1 and CDR2 (germline): MNHEY, SVGAGI. This CDR3 is CASRSGWVDTQYF. The DNA of the CDR3 is TGTGCCAGCAGGTCAGGGTGGGTAGATACGCAGTATTTT.

As regards this clone: The sample holds other DNA sequences that translate to the same CDR3. This rearrangement joins TRBV9 to TRBJ1-2; D may be TRBD1 (5 bases). The CDR3 has 14 amino acids. The V and J ends lost 0 bases and 4 bases respectively, with 10 bases between them. Germline CDR1 is SGDLS and CDR2 is YYNGEE. The CDR3 is CASSVELGGYGYTF. CDR3 nucleotides: TGTGCCAGCAGCGTAGAATTGGGGGGCTATGGCTACACCTTC.

V gene TRBV7-9 combines with J gene TRBJ1-2, with TRBD1 identical over 8 bases. Losses at the gene ends were 1 base for V and 5 bases for J; bases not matched to a gene: 9. Germline CDR1 and CDR2: SEHNR and FQNEAQ (reference sequence). CDR3 length: 16 amino acids. The CDR3: CASSLEGRGRSYGYTF. CDR3 nucleotides: TGTGCCAGCAGCTTAGAGGGCAGGGGGCGTTCTTATGGCTACACCTTC.